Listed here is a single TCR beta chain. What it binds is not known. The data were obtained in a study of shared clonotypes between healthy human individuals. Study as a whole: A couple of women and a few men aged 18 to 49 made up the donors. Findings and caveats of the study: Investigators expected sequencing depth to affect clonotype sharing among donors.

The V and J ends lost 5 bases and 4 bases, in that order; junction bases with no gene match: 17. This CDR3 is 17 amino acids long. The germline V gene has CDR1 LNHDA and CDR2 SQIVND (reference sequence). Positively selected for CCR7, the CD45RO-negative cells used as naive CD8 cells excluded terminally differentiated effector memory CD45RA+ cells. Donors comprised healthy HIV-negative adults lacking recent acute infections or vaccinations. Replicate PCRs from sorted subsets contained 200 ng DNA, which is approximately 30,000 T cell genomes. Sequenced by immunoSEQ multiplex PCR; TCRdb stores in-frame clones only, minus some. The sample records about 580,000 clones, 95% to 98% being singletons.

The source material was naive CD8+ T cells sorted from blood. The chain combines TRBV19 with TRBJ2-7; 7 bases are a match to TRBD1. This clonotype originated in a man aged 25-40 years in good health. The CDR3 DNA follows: TGTGCCAGTAGTGCCCTAACATCGACAGGGTATATGTACGAGCAGTACTTC. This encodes CASSALTSTGYMYEQYF.